This T cell receptor beta chain originates from a study of shared T cell receptors in the human thymus. Sequencing was performed with immunoSEQ multiplex PCR; in TCRdb, only in-frame clones are kept and a portion is missing. The sample contains 720,000 or so clones, 70% to 90% of which appear only once. The germline V gene has CDR1 MNHNS and CDR2 SASEGT. The V gene end was trimmed by 6 bases and the J gene end by 3 bases; junction bases not matched to a gene: 10. The CDR3 totals 15 residues. The same specimen was also included in a second study, on human thymus T cells. That source adds: Corrective cardiac surgery supplied the resected thymus tissue. Apparent bias marked the V and J gene usage of thymic and blood repertoires. The related literature has documented a marked overlap of thymic repertoires among unrelated individuals.

V is TRBV6-1 and J is TRBJ1-2; TRBD1 agrees at 7 bases. The receptor's source is a girl under three years old with a congenital heart defect. The sample comprised thymocytes. This chain's CDR3 is CASRSRQGADYGYTF. CDR3 in DNA: TGTGCCAGCAGATCAAGACAGGGTGCCGACTATGGCTACACCTTC.